The rows below give T cell receptor beta chains drawn from one sample of a study of blood T cell repertoires in COVID-19. TCRdb's copy holds only in-frame clones and misses some; the assay was immunoSEQ multiplex PCR. The table records 200,000 or so clones, roughly 80% of them present only once. Sequenced material: peripheral blood. These receptors were taken from a woman older than 75 with acute or convalescent COVID-19. Each CDR3 is given with its conserved first and last residue. A D gene is named only where the DNA matches it firmly. The size entry is marked missing in some rows and otherwise reads once, few, many or a size class.

TRBV7-6	.	.	TRBJ1-1	CASSSPDTMNTEAFF	TGTGCCAGCAGCTCCCCAGATACCATGAACACTGAAGCTTTCTTT
TRBV25-1	.	.	TRBJ1-6	CASTRQGSPLHF	TGTGCCAGCACCAGGCAGGGCTCACCCCTCCACTTT
TRBV6-5	.	.	TRBJ1-2	CASSYLTVGGRRGYTF	TGTGCCAGCAGTTACTTGACCGTCGGGGGAAGGCGGGGCTACACCTTC
TRBV7-3	.	TRBD2	TRBJ2-2	CASSSSGTSGTLRYTGELFF	TGTGCCAGCAGCTCATCCGGGACTAGCGGGACCCTCCGATACACCGGGGAGCTGTTTTTT
TRBV7-9	.	TRBD1	TRBJ1-2	CASSPDRALYTF	TGTGCCAGCAGCCCCGACAGGGCCCTCTACACCTTC
TRBV5-6	.	.	TRBJ1-2	CASGPPQGHYGYTF	TGTGCCAGCGGTCCCCCCCAGGGTCACTATGGCTACACCTTC
TRBV6-1	.	.	TRBJ1-5	CASSPSSINQPQHF	TGTGCCAGCAGCCCCTCGAGCATTAATCAGCCCCAGCATTTT
TRBV7-9	.	.	TRBJ1-5	CASSLTGDGPQHF	TGTGCCAGCAGCTTAACGGGGGATGGGCCCCAGCATTTT
TRBV28	.	TRBD1	TRBJ1-3	CASSATGVGGNTIYF	TGTGCCAGCAGTGCGACAGGGGTAGGAGGAAACACCATATATTTT
TRBV4-3	.	.	TRBJ1-2	CASSPTDRMGGYTF	TGCGCCAGCAGCCCGACAGACCGAATGGGGGGCTACACCTTC
TRBV5-6	once	.	TRBJ1-5	CASSFRGEYSNQPQHF	TGTGCCAGCAGCTTTCGGGGGGAATATAGCAATCAGCCCCAGCATTTT
TRBV19	.	TRBD1	TRBJ1-5	CASSTLGGRSNQPQHF	TGTGCCAGTAGTACCCTAGGGGGCCGTAGCAATCAGCCCCAGCATTTT
TRBV28	.	.	TRBJ2-2	CASSFRQNTGELFF	TGTGCCAGCAGTTTCCGACAGAACACCGGGGAGCTGTTTTTT
TRBV11-2	.	.	TRBJ2-7	CASSLSLTDEQYF	TGTGCCAGCAGCCTAAGCTTGACAGACGAGCAGTACTTC
TRBV11-2	.	.	TRBJ1-1	CASSSTFVSGAFF	TGTGCCAGCAGCTCCACATTCGTCTCGGGAGCTTTCTTT
TRBV3-1/TRBV3-2	.	TRBD1	TRBJ1-1	CASSQDPARAGGPDTEAFF	TGTGCCAGCAGCCAAGATCCCGCCCGCGCAGGGGGTCCCGACACTGAAGCTTTCTTT
TRBV4-3	few	TRBD1	TRBJ1-2	CASSQEGQGLYGYTF	TGCGCCAGCAGCCAAGAAGGACAGGGGCTCTACGGCTACACCTTC
TRBV19	.	.	TRBJ2-1	CASSIRDNEQFF	TGTGCCAGTAGTATCAGGGACAATGAGCAGTTCTTC
TRBV7-2	.	TRBD1	TRBJ2-2	CASSVRDRVTNTGELFF	TGTGCCAGCAGCGTCCGGGACAGGGTAACGAACACCGGGGAGCTGTTTTTT
TRBV5-8	once	.	TRBJ1-5	CASKQGGSSNQPQHF	TGTGCCAGCAAACAAGGAGGGAGTAGCAATCAGCCCCAGCATTTT
TRBV19	.	TRBD1	TRBJ1-2	CASSIHTGVGSYGYTF	TGTGCCAGTAGTATTCATACAGGGGTGGGATCCTATGGCTACACCTTC
TRBV11-3	.	TRBD1	TRBJ2-5	CASTQGAQSETQYF	TGTGCCAGCACCCAGGGGGCCCAGTCGGAGACCCAGTACTTC
TRBV9	.	.	TRBJ1-2	CASSAPDSPYGYTF	TGTGCCAGCAGCGCACCAGACAGCCCCTATGGCTACACCTTC
TRBV30	.	.	TRBJ1-1	CAWSWGRPLNTEAFF	TGTGCCTGGAGTTGGGGCAGGCCCCTAAACACTGAAGCTTTCTTT